These T cell receptor beta chains were read from a single sample in a study of blood T cell repertoires in COVID-19. Method: immunoSEQ multiplex PCR; TCRdb's copy keeps in-frame clones and lacks some. The table records roughly 140,000 clones, around nine tenths of them present only once. Sequencing input: peripheral blood. Receptor source: a woman between 40 and 55 years old with acute or convalescent COVID-19. Both conserved end residues are part of each CDR3. The D gene is left open where the match is weak. Some rows mark clone size as missing; the rest say once, few, many or name a class of expanded clone.

CDR3nt: TGTGCCAGCAGTCCCATCCAAACGGGTGGCTACACCTTC
CDR3aa: CASSPIQTGGYTF
j_gene: TRBJ1-2
v_gene: TRBV27
abundance: .
d_gene: .

CDR3nt: TGTGCCAGCAGCTTCGGACAGGGAGGCTCACCCCTCCACTTT
CDR3aa: CASSFGQGGSPLHF
j_gene: TRBJ1-6
v_gene: TRBV5-4
abundance: .
d_gene: TRBD1

CDR3nt: TGTGCCTCTAATCCGACTAGCGGGAGGGCTGGTACGCAGTATTTT
CDR3aa: CASNPTSGRAGTQYF
j_gene: TRBJ2-3
v_gene: TRBV2
abundance: .
d_gene: TRBD2

CDR3nt: TGTGCCAGCAGAACCACGGTCGGGGTCACAGATACGCAGTATTTT
CDR3aa: CASRTTVGVTDTQYF
j_gene: TRBJ2-3
v_gene: TRBV6-5
abundance: .
d_gene: .

CDR3nt: TGTGCCAGTAGTTGGGGACAGGGAAATCAGCCCCAGCATTTT
CDR3aa: CASSWGQGNQPQHF
j_gene: TRBJ1-5
v_gene: TRBV19
abundance: .
d_gene: TRBD1

CDR3nt: TGTGCCACCAGTGCGGGGAACCGGCATCAGCCCCAGCATTTT
CDR3aa: CATSAGNRHQPQHF
j_gene: TRBJ1-5
v_gene: TRBV24-1
abundance: .
d_gene: .

CDR3nt: TGTGCCAGCAGTTTCCCGACCATCAGGGGCGCAGATACGCAGTATTTT
CDR3aa: CASSFPTIRGADTQYF
j_gene: TRBJ2-3
v_gene: TRBV6-2/TRBV6-3
abundance: .
d_gene: .

CDR3nt: TGTGCCATCAGTGACCCCGACAGTTACGAGCAGTACTTC
CDR3aa: CAISDPDSYEQYF
j_gene: TRBJ2-7
v_gene: TRBV10-3
abundance: .
d_gene: .

CDR3nt: TGTGCCAGCACGGGACTAGATAACACCGGGGAGCTGTTTTTT
CDR3aa: CASTGLDNTGELFF
j_gene: TRBJ2-2
v_gene: TRBV7-9
abundance: .
d_gene: TRBD2

CDR3nt: TGTGCCAGCGGGGAGGGACCTTGGAGTCAGCCCCAGCATTTT
CDR3aa: CASGEGPWSQPQHF
j_gene: TRBJ1-5
v_gene: TRBV28
abundance: once
d_gene: .

CDR3nt: TGTGCCAGCAGCTCGTACCCTGGAGGTCAGCCCCAGCATTTT
CDR3aa: CASSSYPGGQPQHF
j_gene: TRBJ1-5
v_gene: TRBV5-4
abundance: .
d_gene: .

CDR3nt: TGTGCCAGCAGTCCCAACAGGGTGGGTAGCTATGGCTACACCTTC
CDR3aa: CASSPNRVGSYGYTF
j_gene: TRBJ1-2
v_gene: TRBV6-5
abundance: .
d_gene: .

CDR3nt: TGTGCCAGCAGCTGGGGGGGGTCCTACAATGAGCAGTTCTTC
CDR3aa: CASSWGGSYNEQFF
j_gene: TRBJ2-1
v_gene: TRBV11-2
abundance: .
d_gene: TRBD2

CDR3nt: TGTGCCAGCAGCTTAGGTAGGAGGACAGGGTTGAGCTCCTACGAGCAGTACTTC
CDR3aa: CASSLGRRTGLSSYEQYF
j_gene: TRBJ2-7
v_gene: TRBV7-2
abundance: .
d_gene: TRBD1

CDR3nt: TGTGCCAGCAGCCCGGGACTAGCGGGAGTGGATGAGCAGTTCTTC
CDR3aa: CASSPGLAGVDEQFF
j_gene: TRBJ2-1
v_gene: TRBV11-3
abundance: .
d_gene: TRBD2

CDR3nt: TGTGCCATCAGTGGTAAAGGGGTCGAGCAGTACTTC
CDR3aa: CAISGKGVEQYF
j_gene: TRBJ2-7
v_gene: TRBV10-3
abundance: few
d_gene: .

CDR3nt: TGTGCCACCAGCAGAGATGTGGCGGGGGGCCCCGGGCAGTTCTTC
CDR3aa: CATSRDVAGGPGQFF
j_gene: TRBJ2-1
v_gene: TRBV15
abundance: .
d_gene: TRBD2

CDR3nt: TGTGCCAGCAGCCAGACAAGTTTAATGGGGGCAGGTAATTCACCCCTCCACTTT
CDR3aa: CASSQTSLMGAGNSPLHF
j_gene: TRBJ1-6
v_gene: TRBV3-1/TRBV3-2
abundance: once
d_gene: .

CDR3nt: TGTGCCATCAGTGATGGGCAGGGCAATGAAAAACTGTTTTTT
CDR3aa: CAISDGQGNEKLFF
j_gene: TRBJ1-4
v_gene: TRBV10-3
abundance: .
d_gene: .

CDR3nt: TGTGCCTGGAGTTGGAGTTTGCGACTGAACACTGAAGCTTTCTTT
CDR3aa: CAWSWSLRLNTEAFF
j_gene: TRBJ1-1
v_gene: TRBV30
abundance: .
d_gene: .

CDR3nt: TGTGCCAGCAGTTTGACCACCGGGACAACTAATGAAAAACTGTTTTTT
CDR3aa: CASSLTTGTTNEKLFF
j_gene: TRBJ1-4
v_gene: TRBV6-5
abundance: .
d_gene: .

CDR3nt: TGTGCCAGTAACGTGGGCAAAAACTATGGCTACACCTTC
CDR3aa: CASNVGKNYGYTF
j_gene: TRBJ1-2
v_gene: TRBV19
abundance: .
d_gene: .

CDR3nt: TGTGCCAGCAGCTCGACAGGGCCAAACACTGAAGCTTTCTTT
CDR3aa: CASSSTGPNTEAFF
j_gene: TRBJ1-1
v_gene: TRBV7-3
abundance: once
d_gene: TRBD1

CDR3nt: TGTGCCACCAGTGATTTTGTGAAGGGGACAGGGGATTATGGGCTCTATGGCTACACCTTC
CDR3aa: CATSDFVKGTGDYGLYGYTF
j_gene: TRBJ1-2
v_gene: TRBV24-1
abundance: .
d_gene: TRBD1

CDR3nt: TGTGCCAGCAACAGGGTACTAGGTTTGAATGAGCAGTTCTTC
CDR3aa: CASNRVLGLNEQFF
j_gene: TRBJ2-1
v_gene: TRBV27
abundance: .
d_gene: .

CDR3nt: TGTGCCAGCAGCTTAGGTGGCGGTCCCTGGGACGAGCAGTACTTC
CDR3aa: CASSLGGGPWDEQYF
j_gene: TRBJ2-7
v_gene: TRBV7-6
abundance: .
d_gene: .

CDR3nt: TGTGCCAGCAGCTTATCTGGGGGGACAGGGGCTGAAGCTTTCTTT
CDR3aa: CASSLSGGTGAEAFF
j_gene: TRBJ1-1
v_gene: TRBV7-6
abundance: .
d_gene: TRBD1

CDR3nt: TGTGCCAGCAGTGGAGTCGGCAGGATATTATGGATCAACACTGAAGCTTTCTTT
CDR3aa: CASSGVGRILWINTEAFF
j_gene: TRBJ1-1
v_gene: TRBV6-1
abundance: .
d_gene: .

CDR3nt: TGCGCCAGCAGCCCTAATTACGAGCAGTACTTC
CDR3aa: CASSPNYEQYF
j_gene: TRBJ2-7
v_gene: TRBV5-1
abundance: .
d_gene: .

CDR3nt: TGTGCCAGCAGTAGGGCCGGGACAGCGAACACTGAAGCTTTCTTT
CDR3aa: CASSRAGTANTEAFF
j_gene: TRBJ1-1
v_gene: TRBV6-5
abundance: many
d_gene: TRBD1

CDR3nt: TGCGCCAGCAGCTTGGTTGGAGGGTCTGGTGGCTACACCTTC
CDR3aa: CASSLVGGSGGYTF
j_gene: TRBJ1-2
v_gene: TRBV5-1
abundance: .
d_gene: .

CDR3nt: TGTGCCATCCGGAGCCTCACAGATACGCAGTATTTT
CDR3aa: CAIRSLTDTQYF
j_gene: TRBJ2-3
v_gene: TRBV10-3
abundance: .
d_gene: .

CDR3nt: TGTGCCAGCAGTGGGGACAGGGGACCCCAGCATTTT
CDR3aa: CASSGDRGPQHF
j_gene: TRBJ1-5
v_gene: TRBV6-2/TRBV6-3
abundance: few
d_gene: TRBD1

CDR3nt: TGTGCCAGCAGTTACTCGCTTAGGAGGAACACTGAAGCTTTCTTT
CDR3aa: CASSYSLRRNTEAFF
j_gene: TRBJ1-1
v_gene: TRBV6-5
abundance: .
d_gene: .

CDR3nt: TGCGCCAGCAGCTTCCCACTAGCGGGAGGAACCTACGAGCAGTACTTC
CDR3aa: CASSFPLAGGTYEQYF
j_gene: TRBJ2-7
v_gene: TRBV5-1
abundance: once
d_gene: TRBD2

CDR3nt: TGTGCCAGCTCACCTCCAGGGGACACTGAAGCTTTCTTT
CDR3aa: CASSPPGDTEAFF
j_gene: TRBJ1-1
v_gene: TRBV18
abundance: .
d_gene: .

CDR3nt: TGTGCCAGCAACGCGGGACCGTCTACAGGGGGTGAAAAACTGTTTTTT
CDR3aa: CASNAGPSTGGEKLFF
j_gene: TRBJ1-4
v_gene: TRBV2
abundance: .
d_gene: TRBD1

CDR3nt: TGTGCCAGCAGTTACGAGGGACAGGGCAACACTGAAGCTTTCTTT
CDR3aa: CASSYEGQGNTEAFF
j_gene: TRBJ1-1
v_gene: TRBV6-5
abundance: .
d_gene: TRBD1

CDR3nt: TGCGCCAGCAGCCATACCCGGGACAATTACGAGCAGTACTTC
CDR3aa: CASSHTRDNYEQYF
j_gene: TRBJ2-7
v_gene: TRBV4-3
abundance: .
d_gene: .

CDR3nt: TGTGCCAGCAGCTTAGTCCCTGGAGGGGAAGTAGAGACCCAGTACTTC
CDR3aa: CASSLVPGGEVETQYF
j_gene: TRBJ2-5
v_gene: TRBV7-8
abundance: .
d_gene: .

CDR3nt: TGCGCCAGCAGCTTGGGGGAGTATGGCTACACCTTC
CDR3aa: CASSLGEYGYTF
j_gene: TRBJ1-2
v_gene: TRBV5-1
abundance: .
d_gene: .

CDR3nt: TGTGCCATAGCAGCCGGGAGCTCCTACAATGAGCAGTTCTTC
CDR3aa: CAIAAGSSYNEQFF
j_gene: TRBJ2-1
v_gene: TRBV6-6
abundance: .
d_gene: .

CDR3nt: TGTGCCAGCAGCATCAGGGCGGGGGACAATGAGCAGTTCTTC
CDR3aa: CASSIRAGDNEQFF
j_gene: TRBJ2-1
v_gene: TRBV3-1/TRBV3-2
abundance: .
d_gene: TRBD2

CDR3nt: TGTGCCAGCAGCTTGGGACCTTACAGGGGAGACAGCTATGGCTACACCTTC
CDR3aa: CASSLGPYRGDSYGYTF
j_gene: TRBJ1-2
v_gene: TRBV7-3
abundance: .
d_gene: TRBD1

CDR3nt: TGTGCCAGCAGCGTAGCTGGGGGGAATGAGCAGTTCTTC
CDR3aa: CASSVAGGNEQFF
j_gene: TRBJ2-1
v_gene: TRBV9
abundance: .
d_gene: .

CDR3nt: TGTGCCAGCAGCCTGGACACCAACTATGGCTACACCTTC
CDR3aa: CASSLDTNYGYTF
j_gene: TRBJ1-2
v_gene: TRBV5-4
abundance: .
d_gene: .

CDR3nt: TGTGCCAGCTCACCTGGGCAGTTTAATGAAAAACTGTTTTTT
CDR3aa: CASSPGQFNEKLFF
j_gene: TRBJ1-4
v_gene: TRBV18
abundance: .
d_gene: .

CDR3nt: TGCGCCAGCAGCTACGCCCTGGGACAGGGGATCCTCAATGAGCAGTTCTTC
CDR3aa: CASSYALGQGILNEQFF
j_gene: TRBJ2-1
v_gene: TRBV5-1
abundance: .
d_gene: TRBD1

CDR3nt: TGTGCCAGCAGTCATCAGGGGGACACTGAAGCTTTCTTT
CDR3aa: CASSHQGDTEAFF
j_gene: TRBJ1-1
v_gene: TRBV12-3/TRBV12-4
abundance: .
d_gene: TRBD1

CDR3nt: TGTGCCAGCAGAACGGACAGGAACACCGGGGAGCTGTTTTTT
CDR3aa: CASRTDRNTGELFF
j_gene: TRBJ2-2
v_gene: TRBV7-9
abundance: .
d_gene: .

CDR3nt: TGTGCCAGCAGCCATGGGCCTCTCAGGGACATTCAGTACTTC
CDR3aa: CASSHGPLRDIQYF
j_gene: TRBJ2-4
v_gene: TRBV13
abundance: .
d_gene: .

CDR3nt: TGTGCCTGGTTGAGGTACACAGATACGCAGTATTTT
CDR3aa: CAWLRYTDTQYF
j_gene: TRBJ2-3
v_gene: TRBV30
abundance: .
d_gene: .

CDR3nt: TGTGCCAGCAGACCTAATGGTTCGAGTGAAAAACTGTTTTTT
CDR3aa: CASRPNGSSEKLFF
j_gene: TRBJ1-4
v_gene: TRBV27
abundance: .
d_gene: .

CDR3nt: TGTGCCAGCAGTTACGCCCGTGGGGGGGGCACTGAAGCTTTCTTT
CDR3aa: CASSYARGGGTEAFF
j_gene: TRBJ1-1
v_gene: TRBV6-5
abundance: .
d_gene: .

CDR3nt: TGCGCCAGCAGCTTGGACGGGACAGGGGTCGGACAGCCCCAGCATTTT
CDR3aa: CASSLDGTGVGQPQHF
j_gene: TRBJ1-5
v_gene: TRBV5-1
abundance: .
d_gene: TRBD1

CDR3nt: TGTGCCTGGAGTGAGGGGTGGAACACTGAAGCTTTCTTT
CDR3aa: CAWSEGWNTEAFF
j_gene: TRBJ1-1
v_gene: TRBV30
abundance: .
d_gene: .